These T cell receptor beta chains were read from a single sample in a study of CD8+ T cells in alopecia areata. The assay was immunoSEQ multiplex PCR, and TCRdb's table has in-frame clones only and misses some. The profile covers more than 95,000 clones, with just over 85% appearing a single time and 11% taken by the ten largest. Specimen: CD8+ T cells sorted from blood, collected at roughly week 30, from a patient treated with tofacitinib. The receptors here all came from a human donor with alopecia areata. Each CDR3 is given with its conserved first and last residue. The order of the fields is J gene, V gene, D gene, clone size, CDR3 protein, CDR3 DNA. The D gene is left open where the match is weak. Not all rows give a size; the values are once, few, many and, for expanded clones, a class.

j_gene: TRBJ2-5
v_gene: TRBV7-7
d_gene: .
abundance: once
CDR3aa: CASSPRDNQETQYF
CDR3nt: TGTGCTAGCAGCCCACGGGACAACCAAGAGACCCAGTACTTC

j_gene: TRBJ2-1
v_gene: TRBV27
d_gene: TRBD2
abundance: .
CDR3aa: CASSPNSGGSYNEQFF
CDR3nt: TGTGCCAGCAGCCCCAATAGCGGGGGCTCCTACAATGAGCAGTTCTTC

j_gene: TRBJ1-1
v_gene: TRBV19
d_gene: .
abundance: once
CDR3aa: CASEGVREAFF
CDR3nt: TGTGCCAGTGAAGGGGTCCGAGAGGCTTTCTTT

j_gene: TRBJ2-7
v_gene: TRBV7-9
d_gene: .
abundance: .
CDR3aa: CASGPAVAYEQYF
CDR3nt: TGTGCCAGCGGTCCGGCCGTCGCCTACGAGCAGTACTTC

j_gene: TRBJ2-7
v_gene: TRBV23-1
d_gene: TRBD1
abundance: .
CDR3aa: CASSQANPFGQGAGEQYF
CDR3nt: TGCGCCAGCAGTCAAGCGAATCCGTTCGGACAGGGGGCTGGCGAGCAGTACTTC

j_gene: TRBJ2-7
v_gene: TRBV10-3
d_gene: TRBD2
abundance: .
CDR3aa: CAISGLAGGYEQYF
CDR3nt: TGTGCCATCAGTGGACTAGCGGGGGGCTACGAGCAGTACTTC

j_gene: TRBJ2-1
v_gene: TRBV29-1
d_gene: TRBD2
abundance: .
CDR3aa: CSVGGLAGQSSYNEQFF
CDR3nt: TGCAGCGTTGGGGGGCTAGCGGGGCAGAGCTCCTACAATGAGCAGTTCTTC

j_gene: TRBJ2-1
v_gene: TRBV4-1
d_gene: TRBD2
abundance: .
CDR3aa: CASSPQGTSSSYNEQFF
CDR3nt: TGCGCCAGCAGCCCCCAAGGGACTAGCAGCTCCTACAATGAGCAGTTCTTC

j_gene: TRBJ1-2
v_gene: TRBV7-9
d_gene: .
abundance: .
CDR3aa: CASSLGMGYTF
CDR3nt: TGTGCCAGCAGCTTAGGGATGGGCTACACCTTC

j_gene: TRBJ1-1
v_gene: TRBV7-9
d_gene: .
abundance: few
CDR3aa: CASRRTEAFF
CDR3nt: TGTGCCAGCAGAAGGACTGAAGCTTTCTTT

j_gene: TRBJ2-1
v_gene: TRBV19
d_gene: .
abundance: .
CDR3aa: CASSIRSANEQFF
CDR3nt: TGTGCCAGTAGTATACGTAGCGCCAATGAGCAGTTCTTC

j_gene: TRBJ1-3
v_gene: TRBV4-2
d_gene: .
abundance: .
CDR3aa: CASSHSTGNPGNTIYF
CDR3nt: TGTGCCAGCAGCCACTCTACAGGGAACCCTGGAAACACCATATATTTT

j_gene: TRBJ1-3
v_gene: TRBV4-1
d_gene: .
abundance: .
CDR3aa: CASSQVGARSENTIYF
CDR3nt: TGCGCCAGCAGCCAAGTGGGCGCACGGAGTGAAAACACCATATATTTT

j_gene: TRBJ2-2
v_gene: TRBV30
d_gene: .
abundance: .
CDR3aa: CAWSDPAGELFF
CDR3nt: TGTGCCTGGAGTGACCCGGCCGGGGAGCTGTTTTTT

j_gene: TRBJ2-7
v_gene: TRBV11-2
d_gene: TRBD2
abundance: .
CDR3aa: CASSLASGRSYEQYF
CDR3nt: TGTGCCAGCAGCTTAGCTAGCGGGCGATCCTACGAGCAGTACTTC

j_gene: TRBJ2-7
v_gene: TRBV27
d_gene: .
abundance: .
CDR3aa: CASSLGYEQYF
CDR3nt: TGTGCCAGCAGTCTTGGGTACGAGCAGTACTTC

j_gene: TRBJ2-7
v_gene: TRBV30
d_gene: TRBD1
abundance: .
CDR3aa: CAWTPWDRTYEQYF
CDR3nt: TGTGCCTGGACCCCCTGGGACAGGACCTACGAGCAGTACTTC

j_gene: TRBJ2-7
v_gene: TRBV7-9
d_gene: TRBD2
abundance: .
CDR3aa: CASSTRLAGDDEQYF
CDR3nt: TGTGCCAGCAGCACCCGACTAGCGGGAGATGACGAGCAGTACTTC

j_gene: TRBJ2-5
v_gene: TRBV11-2
d_gene: .
abundance: .
CDR3aa: CASSFAPESQETQYF
CDR3nt: TGTGCCAGCAGCTTTGCCCCAGAGAGCCAAGAGACCCAGTACTTC

j_gene: TRBJ2-7
v_gene: TRBV4-1
d_gene: TRBD2
abundance: .
CDR3aa: CASSQGRGLETYEQYF
CDR3nt: TGCGCCAGCAGCCAAGGTCGGGGACTAGAAACATACGAGCAGTACTTC

j_gene: TRBJ1-2
v_gene: TRBV6-6
d_gene: .
abundance: .
CDR3aa: CASRGKEYGYTF
CDR3nt: TGTGCCAGCAGAGGGAAAGAGTACGGCTACACCTTC

j_gene: TRBJ1-1
v_gene: TRBV6-6
d_gene: TRBD1
abundance: .
CDR3aa: CASSIPMNRGTEAFF
CDR3nt: TGTGCCAGCAGTATACCCATGAACAGGGGCACTGAAGCTTTCTTT

j_gene: TRBJ2-3
v_gene: TRBV25-1
d_gene: .
abundance: .
CDR3aa: CASSEYSLTDTQYF
CDR3nt: TGTGCCAGCAGTGAATACAGTCTCACAGATACGCAGTATTTT

j_gene: TRBJ2-1
v_gene: TRBV29-1
d_gene: TRBD2
abundance: .
CDR3aa: CSVTPGLGYNEQFF
CDR3nt: TGCAGCGTCACTCCGGGACTAGGGTACAATGAGCAGTTCTTC

j_gene: TRBJ2-7
v_gene: TRBV6-6
d_gene: .
abundance: .
CDR3aa: CASSYSRRYEQYF
CDR3nt: TGTGCCAGCAGTTACTCGAGACGGTACGAGCAGTACTTC

j_gene: TRBJ2-7
v_gene: TRBV13
d_gene: TRBD2
abundance: once
CDR3aa: CASSFAGGFPVDHEQYF
CDR3nt: TGTGCCAGCAGCTTCGCGGGAGGGTTCCCAGTGGATCACGAGCAGTACTTC

j_gene: TRBJ2-1
v_gene: TRBV30
d_gene: .
abundance: .
CDR3aa: CAWSDPAISYNEQFF
CDR3nt: TGTGCCTGGAGTGACCCAGCCATCTCCTACAATGAGCAGTTCTTC

j_gene: TRBJ2-7
v_gene: TRBV5-6
d_gene: TRBD1
abundance: .
CDR3aa: CASSAQYQGAYEQYF
CDR3nt: TGTGCCAGCAGCGCGCAGTATCAGGGGGCCTACGAGCAGTACTTC

j_gene: TRBJ2-2
v_gene: TRBV30
d_gene: .
abundance: .
CDR3aa: CAWSLTVPGELFF
CDR3nt: TGTGCCTGGAGCCTTACTGTTCCCGGGGAGCTGTTTTTT

j_gene: TRBJ2-1
v_gene: TRBV7-9
d_gene: .
abundance: once
CDR3aa: CASSFSEEQFF
CDR3nt: TGTGCCAGCAGCTTTTCGGAAGAGCAATTCTTC

j_gene: TRBJ1-1
v_gene: TRBV7-2
d_gene: .
abundance: .
CDR3aa: CASSLGVGTEAFF
CDR3nt: TGTGCCAGCAGCCTAGGGGTCGGCACTGAAGCTTTCTTT

j_gene: TRBJ2-1
v_gene: TRBV7-9
d_gene: .
abundance: .
CDR3aa: CASSLKGNEQFF
CDR3nt: TGTGCCAGCAGCTTAAAGGGGAATGAGCAGTTCTTC

j_gene: TRBJ1-2
v_gene: TRBV5-4
d_gene: TRBD1
abundance: .
CDR3aa: CASSPTGDYGYTF
CDR3nt: TGTGCCAGCAGCCCGACAGGGGACTATGGCTACACCTTC

j_gene: TRBJ2-3
v_gene: TRBV15
d_gene: .
abundance: once
CDR3aa: CATSRDGSTDTQYF
CDR3nt: TGTGCCACCAGCAGAGATGGTAGCACAGATACGCAGTATTTT

j_gene: TRBJ2-5
v_gene: TRBV7-2
d_gene: TRBD1
abundance: .
CDR3aa: CASSSGTGRETQYF
CDR3nt: TGTGCCAGCAGTTCCGGGACAGGGAGAGAGACCCAGTACTTC